Described below is a single T cell receptor beta chain sequence and its context. Its cognate antigen is unknown. Profiled with immunoSEQ multiplex PCR; TCRdb holds only in-frame clones, not every one. Counted here are some 200,000 clones, just over 90% occurring once; the ten biggest clones make up more than 0.85%. The data were obtained in a study of cytomegalovirus exposure and HLA in healthy donors. Turning to the study itself: The 120 validation repertoires, a later analysis reported, used the same platform as the roughly 650 repertoires from the first cohort.

V was cut by 5 bases and J by 6 bases, with 13 bases left in between. The CDR3 consists of 14 residues. Germline CDR1 is MNHEY and CDR2 is SVGAGI. Study-level points and caveats: Using the classifier, cytomegalovirus status was reportedly diagnosed with high specificity and sensitivity. One later analysis, an examination of the approximately 130 validation repertoires, found that first-cohort TCR clusters tended to co-occur in them.

The donors formed part of the roughly 120-subject validation cohort, distinct from the roughly 700-subject first cohort. The sequence was obtained from a woman under 30 in good health and CMV-seronegative. The J gene is TRBJ2-2, the V gene TRBV6-5; D perhaps matches TRBD2 (6 bases). Input material: PBMCs. The DNA for the CDR3 is TGTGCCAGCAGTGAGGGGCGGGAAGCCGGGGAGCTGTTTTTT. Protein sequence: CASSEGREAGELFF.